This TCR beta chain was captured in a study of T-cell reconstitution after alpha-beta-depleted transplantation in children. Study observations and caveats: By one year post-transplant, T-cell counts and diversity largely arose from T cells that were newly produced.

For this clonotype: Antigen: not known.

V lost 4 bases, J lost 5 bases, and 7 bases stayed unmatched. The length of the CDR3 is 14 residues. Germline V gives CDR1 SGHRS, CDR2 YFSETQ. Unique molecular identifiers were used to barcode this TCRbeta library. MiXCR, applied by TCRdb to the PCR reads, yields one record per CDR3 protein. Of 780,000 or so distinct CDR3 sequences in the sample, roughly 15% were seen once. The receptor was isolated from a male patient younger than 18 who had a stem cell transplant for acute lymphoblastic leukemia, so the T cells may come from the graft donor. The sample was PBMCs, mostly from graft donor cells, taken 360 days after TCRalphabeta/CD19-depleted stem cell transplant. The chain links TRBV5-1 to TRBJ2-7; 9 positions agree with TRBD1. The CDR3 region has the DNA TGCGCCAGCAGCCCCGGGACAGGGACGAACGAGCAGTACTTC. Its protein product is CASSPGTGTNEQYF.